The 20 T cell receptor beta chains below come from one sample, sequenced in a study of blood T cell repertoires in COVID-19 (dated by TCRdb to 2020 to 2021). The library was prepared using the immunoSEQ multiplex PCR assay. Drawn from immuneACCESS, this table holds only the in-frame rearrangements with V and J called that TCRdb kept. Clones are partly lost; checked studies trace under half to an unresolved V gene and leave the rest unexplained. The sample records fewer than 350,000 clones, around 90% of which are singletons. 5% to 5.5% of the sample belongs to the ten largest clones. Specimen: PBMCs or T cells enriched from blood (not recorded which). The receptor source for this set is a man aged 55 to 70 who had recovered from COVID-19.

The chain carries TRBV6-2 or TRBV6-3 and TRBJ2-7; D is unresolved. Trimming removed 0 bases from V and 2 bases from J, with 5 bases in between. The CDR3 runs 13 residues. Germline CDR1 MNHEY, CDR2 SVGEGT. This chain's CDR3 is CASSYSAPYEQYF. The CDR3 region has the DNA TGTGCCAGCAGTTACTCGGCACCCTACGAGCAGTACTTC.

The CDR3 nucleotides are TGTGCCAGTCAAAGACCGCTCCCCCGGAGTGAAAAACTGTTTTTT. It codes for CASQRPLPRSEKLFF. The chain joins TRBV19 to TRBJ1-4; unclear D gene. V dropped 8 bases and J dropped 7 bases, with 20 bases sitting between them. Germline V gives CDR1 LNHDA, CDR2 SQIVND (reference sequence). CDR3 length: 15 amino acids.

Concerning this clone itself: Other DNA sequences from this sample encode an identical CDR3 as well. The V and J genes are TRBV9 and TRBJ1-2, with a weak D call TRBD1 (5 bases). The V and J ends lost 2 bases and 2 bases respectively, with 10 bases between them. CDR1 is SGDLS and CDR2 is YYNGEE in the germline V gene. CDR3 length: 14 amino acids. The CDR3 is CASSVGQGNYGYTF. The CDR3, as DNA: TGTGCCAGCAGCGTGGGGCAAGGGAACTATGGCTACACCTTC.

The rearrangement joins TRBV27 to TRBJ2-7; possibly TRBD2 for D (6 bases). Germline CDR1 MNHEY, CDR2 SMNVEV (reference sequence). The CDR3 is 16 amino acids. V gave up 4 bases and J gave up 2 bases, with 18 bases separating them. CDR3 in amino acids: CASSSGVSSRAYEQYF. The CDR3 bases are TGTGCCAGCAGTTCGGGGGTATCGTCCAGGGCCTACGAGCAGTACTTC.

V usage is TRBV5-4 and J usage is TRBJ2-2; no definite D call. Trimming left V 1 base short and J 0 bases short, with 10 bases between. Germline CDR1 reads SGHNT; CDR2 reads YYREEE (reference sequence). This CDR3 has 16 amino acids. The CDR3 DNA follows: TGTGCCAGCAGCTTGTTCCGGAGCGCGAACACCGGGGAGCTGTTTTTT. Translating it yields CASSLFRSANTGELFF. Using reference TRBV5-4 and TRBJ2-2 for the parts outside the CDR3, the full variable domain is ETGVTQSPTHLIKTRGQQVTLRCSSQSGHNTVSWYQQALGQGPQFIFQYYREEENGRGNFPPRFSGLQFPNYSSELNVNALELDDSALYLCASSLFRSANTGELFFGEGSRLTVL.

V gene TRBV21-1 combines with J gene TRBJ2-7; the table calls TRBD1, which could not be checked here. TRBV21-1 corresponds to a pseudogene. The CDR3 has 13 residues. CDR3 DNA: TGTGCCATCCTACAGGGGGCGCTTAGCGAGCAGTACTTC. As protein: CAILQGALSEQYF.

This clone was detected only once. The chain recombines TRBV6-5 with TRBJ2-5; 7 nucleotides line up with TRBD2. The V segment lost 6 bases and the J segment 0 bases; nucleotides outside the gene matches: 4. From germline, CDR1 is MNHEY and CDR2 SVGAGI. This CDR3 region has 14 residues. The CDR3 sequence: CASSLAGYQETQYF. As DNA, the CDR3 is TGTGCCAGCAGCTTAGCGGGCTACCAAGAGACCCAGTACTTC.

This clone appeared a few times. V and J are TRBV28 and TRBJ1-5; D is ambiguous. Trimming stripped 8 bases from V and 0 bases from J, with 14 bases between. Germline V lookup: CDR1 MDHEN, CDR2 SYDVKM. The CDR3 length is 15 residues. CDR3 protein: CASAWGGHSNQPQHF. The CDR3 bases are TGTGCCAGCGCCTGGGGAGGGCATAGCAATCAGCCCCAGCATTTT.

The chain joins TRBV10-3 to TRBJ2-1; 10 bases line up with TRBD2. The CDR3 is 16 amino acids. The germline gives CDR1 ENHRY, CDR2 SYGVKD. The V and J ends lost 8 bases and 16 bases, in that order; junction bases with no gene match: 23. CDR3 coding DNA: TGTGCCATCTCGACGGGGGATTCAGCGGGAGGGCCTTTAGAATTCTTC. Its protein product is CAISTGDSAGGPLEFF.

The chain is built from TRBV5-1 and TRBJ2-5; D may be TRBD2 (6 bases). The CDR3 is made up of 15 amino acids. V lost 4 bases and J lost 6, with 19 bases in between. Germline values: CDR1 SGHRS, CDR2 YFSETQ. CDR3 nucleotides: TGCGCCAGCAGCCCTCTCGGAGGGGACGCGCAGACCCAGTACTTC. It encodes CASSPLGGDAQTQYF.

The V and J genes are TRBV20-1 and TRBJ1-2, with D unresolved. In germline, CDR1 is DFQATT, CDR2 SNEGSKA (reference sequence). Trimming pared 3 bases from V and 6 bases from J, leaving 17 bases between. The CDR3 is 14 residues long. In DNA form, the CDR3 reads TGCAGTGCTAGTGGGAGGGAAGCCGTTCATGGCTACACCTTC. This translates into CSASGREAVHGYTF.

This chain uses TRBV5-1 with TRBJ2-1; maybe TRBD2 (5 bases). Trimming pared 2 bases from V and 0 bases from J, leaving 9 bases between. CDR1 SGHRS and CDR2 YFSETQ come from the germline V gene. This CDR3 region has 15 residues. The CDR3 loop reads CASSLLGFSYNEQFF. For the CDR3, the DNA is TGCGCCAGCAGCTTACTAGGGTTCTCCTACAATGAGCAGTTCTTC.

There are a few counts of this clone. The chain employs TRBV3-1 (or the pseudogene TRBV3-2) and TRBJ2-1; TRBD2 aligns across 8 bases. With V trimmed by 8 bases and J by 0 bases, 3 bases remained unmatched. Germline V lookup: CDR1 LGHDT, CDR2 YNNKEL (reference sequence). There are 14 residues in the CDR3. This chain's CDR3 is CASESGSSYNEQFF. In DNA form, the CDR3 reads TGTGCCAGCGAGAGCGGGAGCTCCTACAATGAGCAGTTCTTC.

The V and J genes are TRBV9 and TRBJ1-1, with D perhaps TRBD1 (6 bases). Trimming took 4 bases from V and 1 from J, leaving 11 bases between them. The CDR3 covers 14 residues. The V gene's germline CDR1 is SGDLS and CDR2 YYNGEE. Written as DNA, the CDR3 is TGTGCCAGCAGCAAAGGGACAAGGAACACTGAAGCTTTCTTT. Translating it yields CASSKGTRNTEAFF.

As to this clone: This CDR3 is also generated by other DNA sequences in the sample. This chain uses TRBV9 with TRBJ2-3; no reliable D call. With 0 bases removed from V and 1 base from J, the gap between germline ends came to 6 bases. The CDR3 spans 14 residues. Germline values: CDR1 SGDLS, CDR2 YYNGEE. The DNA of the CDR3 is TGTGCCAGCAGCGTAGCGTCCGGCACAGATACGCAGTATTTT. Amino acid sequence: CASSVASGTDTQYF.

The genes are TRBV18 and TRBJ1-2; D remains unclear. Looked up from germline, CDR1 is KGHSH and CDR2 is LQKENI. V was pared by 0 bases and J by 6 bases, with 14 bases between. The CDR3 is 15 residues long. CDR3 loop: CASSPPSAGYNGYTF. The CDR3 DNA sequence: TGTGCCAGCTCACCACCGAGCGCCGGGTACAATGGCTACACCTTC.

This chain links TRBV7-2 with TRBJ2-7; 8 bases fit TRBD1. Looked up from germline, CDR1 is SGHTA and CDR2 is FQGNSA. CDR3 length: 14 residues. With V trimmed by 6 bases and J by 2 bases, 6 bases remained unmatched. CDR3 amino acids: CASRKQGGPYEQYF. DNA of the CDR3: TGTGCCAGCAGAAAACAGGGGGGTCCCTACGAGCAGTACTTC.

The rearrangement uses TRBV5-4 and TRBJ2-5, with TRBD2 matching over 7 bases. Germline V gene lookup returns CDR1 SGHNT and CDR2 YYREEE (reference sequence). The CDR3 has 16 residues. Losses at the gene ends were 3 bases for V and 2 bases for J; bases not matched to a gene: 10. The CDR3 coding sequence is TGTGCCAGCAGCTCCGGAACGGGAGGCCAACAAGAGACCCAGTACTTC. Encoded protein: CASSSGTGGQQETQYF.

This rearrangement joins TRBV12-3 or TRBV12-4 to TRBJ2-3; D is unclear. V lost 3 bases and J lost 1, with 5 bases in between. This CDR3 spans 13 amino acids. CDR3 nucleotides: TGTGCCAGCAGTTTTTGGCGCACAGATACGCAGTATTTT. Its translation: CASSFWRTDTQYF.

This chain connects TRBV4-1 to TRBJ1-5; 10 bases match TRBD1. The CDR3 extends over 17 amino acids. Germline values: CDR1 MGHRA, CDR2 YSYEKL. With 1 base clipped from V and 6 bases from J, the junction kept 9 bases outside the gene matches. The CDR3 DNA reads TGCGCCAGCAGCCAAGGTGTGGGACAGGGGAAGGGTCAGCCCCAGCATTTT. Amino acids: CASSQGVGQGKGQPQHF.